Listed here are 6 T cell receptor beta chains from one sample, sequenced in a study of blood T cells in healthy people across ages. Using a J-beta primer mix together with a sample-barcoded 5' primer, a second PCR was run for roughly 6 to 11 cycles. Each CDR3 protein is one row after TCRdb ran MiXCR on the 5' RACE reads. The sample records some 1,800,000 distinct CDR3 sequences, about two fifths being singletons. Material: blood. These TCRs come from a human donor in good health.

The chain uses TRBV7-2 and TRBJ1-2; the D gene is possibly TRBD1 (6 bases). This CDR3 has 14 residues. The V gene's germline CDR1 is SGHTA and CDR2 FQGNSA. V was trimmed by 3 bases and J by 5 bases, leaving 13 bases between them. The CDR3 protein is CASSFRGQMYGYTF. The CDR3 DNA sequence: TGTGCCAGCAGCTTCAGAGGACAGATGTATGGCTACACCTTC.

The genes are TRBV5-1 and TRBJ2-1, with D hard to call. Germline loops: CDR1 SGHRS, CDR2 YFSETQ. The V gene lost 0 bases and the J gene lost 9 bases, with 16 bases spanning the gap. The CDR3 loop spans 15 amino acids. The CDR3 reads CASSLVVSHTAEQFF. Here the CDR3 DNA reads TGCGCCAGCAGCTTGGTGGTCTCCCACACCGCTGAGCAGTTCTTC.

The rearrangement joins TRBV4-1 to TRBJ1-2, with TRBD1 matching 9 bases. Germline loops: CDR1 MGHRA, CDR2 YSYEKL. Trimming removed 4 bases from V and 8 bases from J; junction bases left unmatched: 8. The CDR3 length is 14 residues. The CDR3 bases are TGCGCCAGCAGCCCTGGACAGGGGATGTACGGCTACACCTTC. Encoded protein: CASSPGQGMYGYTF.

The chain couples TRBV9 to TRBJ2-3, with 12 bases matching TRBD2. The V gene end was trimmed by 3 bases and the J gene end by 1 base; junction bases not matched to a gene: 3. The length of the CDR3 is 16 residues. The germline V gene encodes CDR1 SGDLS and CDR2 YYNGEE. The CDR3 reads CASSDGLAGRTDTQYF. The CDR3 DNA reads as TGTGCCAGCAGCGACGGACTAGCGGGGCGCACAGATACGCAGTATTTT.

The chain recombines TRBV5-5 with TRBJ2-3; TRBD1 matches at 7 bases. V lost 3 bases and J lost 0; bases outside the gene matches: 16. Germline V gene sequence: CDR1 SGHKS, CDR2 YYEKEE (reference sequence). The CDR3 covers 19 residues. Here the CDR3 reads CASSSWGQKMVRSTDTQYF. The CDR3 region has the DNA TGTGCCAGCAGCTCTTGGGGACAGAAAATGGTCCGTAGCACAGATACGCAGTATTTT. The variable domain in full, completed from reference TRBV5-5 and TRBJ2-3, reads DAGVTQSPTHLIKTRGQQVTLRCSPISGHKSVSWYQQVLGQGPQFIFQYYEKEERGRGNFPDRFSARQFPNYSSELNVNALLLGDSALYLCASSSWGQKMVRSTDTQYFGPGTRLTVL.

This sequence joins TRBV5-1 and TRBJ1-1; possible D gene TRBD1, 5 bases. This CDR3 has 16 amino acids. The V gene lost 6 bases and the J gene lost 0 bases, with 18 bases spanning the gap. CDR1 and CDR2 from the germline V gene are SGHRS and YFSETQ. This CDR3 reads CASTLGRRSMNTEAFF. CDR3 bases: TGCGCCAGCACCCTGGGACGGCGAAGCATGAACACTGAAGCTTTCTTT.